These T cell receptor beta chains were read from a single sample in a study of blood T cell repertoires in COVID-19. The data were produced by immunoSEQ multiplex PCR, yet TCRdb's version contains in-frame clones alone and is incomplete. Here the sample spans about 69,000 clones, roughly 80% being singletons. Sequences were obtained from peripheral blood. These receptors were taken from a man between 60 and 70 years old with acute or convalescent COVID-19. Both conserved end residues are part of each CDR3. Fields, in order: J gene, clone size, D gene, V gene, CDR3 DNA, CDR3 protein. D genes are given only for firm matches. Rows give clone size only sometimes, using once, few, many, or a class for an expanded clone.

j_call: TRBJ2-5
clone_size: -
d_call: -
v_call: TRBV7-7
cdr3_nt: TGTGCTAGCAGCTCTCACTTCGCCGGACTCGGGGAGACCCAGTACTTC
cdr3_aa: CASSSHFAGLGETQYF

j_call: TRBJ1-1
clone_size: -
d_call: -
v_call: TRBV21-1
cdr3_nt: TGTGCCAGCAGCAAAGATAATGTTGAATCGGGGGGGGCTAGCACTGAAGCTTTCTTT
cdr3_aa: CASSKDNVESGGASTEAFF

j_call: TRBJ1-5
clone_size: -
d_call: -
v_call: TRBV5-8
cdr3_nt: TGTGCCAGCAGCGATCGACAGGCCAATCAGCCCCAGCATTTT
cdr3_aa: CASSDRQANQPQHF

j_call: TRBJ2-7
clone_size: -
d_call: -
v_call: TRBV7-2
cdr3_nt: TGTGCCAGCAGAGTAGAGGGCAAACCCTACGAGCAGTACTTC
cdr3_aa: CASRVEGKPYEQYF

j_call: TRBJ2-2
clone_size: -
d_call: TRBD1
v_call: TRBV12-3/TRBV12-4
cdr3_nt: TGTGCCAGCAGAAGACAGGGGATCGGGGAGCTGTTTTTT
cdr3_aa: CASRRQGIGELFF

j_call: TRBJ1-5
clone_size: -
d_call: TRBD1
v_call: TRBV20-1
cdr3_nt: TGCAGTGCTAGTGTCGCAGGGGGCAGGAATCAGCCCCAGCATTTT
cdr3_aa: CSASVAGGRNQPQHF

j_call: TRBJ1-5
clone_size: -
d_call: TRBD1
v_call: TRBV5-8
cdr3_nt: TGTGCCAGCAGGCCGGCTGCGGGACAGGTTGCAAATCAGCCCCAGCATTTT
cdr3_aa: CASRPAAGQVANQPQHF

j_call: TRBJ2-1
clone_size: -
d_call: TRBD1
v_call: TRBV11-2
cdr3_nt: TGTGCCAGCAGCTCCCGCCCCCCGGGACAGGGTAATGAGCAGTTCTTC
cdr3_aa: CASSSRPPGQGNEQFF

j_call: TRBJ1-5
clone_size: -
d_call: -
v_call: TRBV7-2
cdr3_nt: TGTGCCAGCAGCTTTCGGGACAAACAGCCCCAGCATTTT
cdr3_aa: CASSFRDKQPQHF

j_call: TRBJ2-2
clone_size: -
d_call: -
v_call: TRBV6-5
cdr3_nt: TGTGCCAGCAGTTACCATACACCGAACACCGGGGAGCTGTTTTTT
cdr3_aa: CASSYHTPNTGELFF

j_call: TRBJ2-5
clone_size: few
d_call: TRBD1
v_call: TRBV20-1
cdr3_nt: TGCAGTGCTAGTGGACAGGGGATAGGGGAGACCCAGTACTTC
cdr3_aa: CSASGQGIGETQYF

j_call: TRBJ2-3
clone_size: -
d_call: TRBD1
v_call: TRBV5-4
cdr3_nt: TGTGCCAGCAGTTTACCGGGACAGTACGCAGATACGCAGTATTTT
cdr3_aa: CASSLPGQYADTQYF

j_call: TRBJ2-7
clone_size: few
d_call: -
v_call: TRBV5-1
cdr3_nt: TGCGCCAGCAGCTTTGTAGGGGGAAACTACGAGCAGTACTTC
cdr3_aa: CASSFVGGNYEQYF

j_call: TRBJ1-6
clone_size: -
d_call: -
v_call: TRBV4-3
cdr3_nt: TGCGCCAGCAGCCAAGGGGCCTCGGGATGGGGACAAAGCTCCTATAATTCACCCCTCCACTTT
cdr3_aa: CASSQGASGWGQSSYNSPLHF

j_call: TRBJ1-1
clone_size: -
d_call: -
v_call: TRBV7-8
cdr3_nt: TGTGCCAGCAGCCCTCGGGACTCCTACACTGAAGCTTTCTTT
cdr3_aa: CASSPRDSYTEAFF

j_call: TRBJ2-3
clone_size: -
d_call: TRBD1
v_call: TRBV3-1/TRBV3-2
cdr3_nt: TGTGCCAGCAGCCGGGGGGACAGGGGGACAGATACGCAGTATTTT
cdr3_aa: CASSRGDRGTDTQYF

j_call: TRBJ1-3
clone_size: -
d_call: -
v_call: TRBV15
cdr3_nt: TGTGCCACCAGCAGAGATTCCGGGTCTGGAAACACCATATATTTT
cdr3_aa: CATSRDSGSGNTIYF

j_call: TRBJ1-4
clone_size: -
d_call: -
v_call: TRBV7-2
cdr3_nt: TGTGCCAGCAGCTTGACCCCCCCACAGCTAAATAATGAAAAACTGTTTTTT
cdr3_aa: CASSLTPPQLNNEKLFF

j_call: TRBJ1-6
clone_size: -
d_call: TRBD1
v_call: TRBV5-1
cdr3_nt: TGCGCCAGCAGCGAGGGACAGGGCTCCTATAATTCACCCCTCCACTTT
cdr3_aa: CASSEGQGSYNSPLHF

j_call: TRBJ1-5
clone_size: -
d_call: -
v_call: TRBV6-5
cdr3_nt: TGTGCCAGCAGCGGGGAGGCGTATCAGCCCCAGCATTTT
cdr3_aa: CASSGEAYQPQHF

j_call: TRBJ2-1
clone_size: -
d_call: -
v_call: TRBV18
cdr3_nt: TGTGCCAGCTCCCAGATGGGGCAGGGTCTTTACAATGAGCAGTTCTTC
cdr3_aa: CASSQMGQGLYNEQFF

j_call: TRBJ1-4
clone_size: once
d_call: -
v_call: TRBV30
cdr3_nt: TGTGCCTGGAGTGTAGGGGGGGGGAATGAAAAACTGTTTTTT
cdr3_aa: CAWSVGGGNEKLFF

j_call: TRBJ1-3
clone_size: once
d_call: TRBD1
v_call: TRBV7-2
cdr3_nt: TGTGCCAGCAGCTTAGTTGGGACAGGGGCAGGAAACACCATATATTTT
cdr3_aa: CASSLVGTGAGNTIYF

j_call: TRBJ1-1
clone_size: few
d_call: -
v_call: TRBV5-1
cdr3_nt: TGCGCCAGCAGCTTGGGATTCGGGAACACTGAAGCTTTCTTT
cdr3_aa: CASSLGFGNTEAFF

j_call: TRBJ1-6
clone_size: -
d_call: -
v_call: TRBV14
cdr3_nt: TGTGCCAGCAGCCAGGGCAGGGAATACTCACCCCTCCACTTT
cdr3_aa: CASSQGREYSPLHF

j_call: TRBJ2-7
clone_size: -
d_call: -
v_call: TRBV7-9
cdr3_nt: TGTGCCAGCAGCCCGGGGAGGACCTCCTACGAGCAGTACTTC
cdr3_aa: CASSPGRTSYEQYF

j_call: TRBJ2-5
clone_size: once
d_call: TRBD1
v_call: TRBV27
cdr3_nt: TGTGCCAGCAGTCCGCGGACAGGGCAAGAGACCCAGTACTTC
cdr3_aa: CASSPRTGQETQYF

j_call: TRBJ2-5
clone_size: -
d_call: TRBD1
v_call: TRBV27
cdr3_nt: TGTGCCAGCAGTTTATCGACGACAGGGGCAGAGACCCAGTACTTC
cdr3_aa: CASSLSTTGAETQYF

j_call: TRBJ1-2
clone_size: -
d_call: TRBD1
v_call: TRBV7-2
cdr3_nt: TGTGCCAGCAGCTTAGCGGGGACAGGGAAGGGCTACACCTTC
cdr3_aa: CASSLAGTGKGYTF

j_call: TRBJ1-1
clone_size: -
d_call: -
v_call: TRBV7-9
cdr3_nt: TGTGCCAGCAGCTACGCAGGGTACACTGAAGCTTTCTTT
cdr3_aa: CASSYAGYTEAFF

j_call: TRBJ1-6
clone_size: few
d_call: -
v_call: TRBV27
cdr3_nt: TGTGCCAGCAGCCTTTACAGAAATAATTCACCCCTCCACTTT
cdr3_aa: CASSLYRNNSPLHF

j_call: TRBJ2-7
clone_size: -
d_call: -
v_call: TRBV4-3
cdr3_nt: TGCGCCAGCAGCCAAGGGATAAGAGCGGGCTACGAGCAGTACTTC
cdr3_aa: CASSQGIRAGYEQYF

j_call: TRBJ2-2
clone_size: -
d_call: TRBD2
v_call: TRBV6-6
cdr3_nt: TGTGCCAGCAGTCCTCGGACTAGCGTCTCTCGCACCGGGGAGCTGTTTTTT
cdr3_aa: CASSPRTSVSRTGELFF

j_call: TRBJ1-1
clone_size: -
d_call: -
v_call: TRBV18
cdr3_nt: TGTGCCAGCTCACCACAGACAGCGCGCACTGAAGCTTTCTTT
cdr3_aa: CASSPQTARTEAFF

j_call: TRBJ2-7
clone_size: -
d_call: TRBD1
v_call: TRBV7-8
cdr3_nt: TGTGCCAGCAGCGGCCGGACAGGGGGTTTGGACGAGCAGTACTTC
cdr3_aa: CASSGRTGGLDEQYF

j_call: TRBJ2-1
clone_size: -
d_call: TRBD1
v_call: TRBV24-1
cdr3_nt: TGTGCCACCAGTGACCCGATTCCGGGACAGGGGGTACATGAGCAGTTCTTC
cdr3_aa: CATSDPIPGQGVHEQFF

j_call: TRBJ1-3
clone_size: few
d_call: TRBD1
v_call: TRBV15
cdr3_nt: TGTGCCACAGGACAGGGGGGTGGAAACACCATATATTTT
cdr3_aa: CATGQGGGNTIYF

j_call: TRBJ1-2
clone_size: -
d_call: -
v_call: TRBV20-1
cdr3_nt: TGCAGTGCTAGTTATCCAGGGAACTATGGCTACACCTTC
cdr3_aa: CSASYPGNYGYTF

j_call: TRBJ1-1
clone_size: -
d_call: -
v_call: TRBV21-1
cdr3_nt: TGTGCCAGCAGGGGCAGGGGCACTGAAGCTTTCTTT
cdr3_aa: CASRGRGTEAFF

j_call: TRBJ2-5
clone_size: -
d_call: -
v_call: TRBV6-5
cdr3_nt: TGTGCCAGCAGTTACTCGATTGGGGCTCCGGAGACCCAGTACTTC
cdr3_aa: CASSYSIGAPETQYF

j_call: TRBJ2-5
clone_size: -
d_call: -
v_call: TRBV5-4
cdr3_nt: TGTGCCAGCAGTCAGGGGCTCCAAGAGACCCAGTACTTC
cdr3_aa: CASSQGLQETQYF

j_call: TRBJ1-4
clone_size: -
d_call: -
v_call: TRBV6-5
cdr3_nt: TGTGCCAGCAGTTACTCCACAGAGATCCATGAAAAACTGTTTTTT
cdr3_aa: CASSYSTEIHEKLFF

j_call: TRBJ1-4
clone_size: -
d_call: TRBD1
v_call: TRBV7-9
cdr3_nt: TGTGCCAGCAGCTTTGGCGACAGGGTAGGACTGTTTTTT
cdr3_aa: CASSFGDRVGLFF

j_call: TRBJ1-2
clone_size: -
d_call: -
v_call: TRBV7-8
cdr3_nt: TGTGCCAGCAGCCCTACAGAGGATCACAGGGCGTCGGGCTACACCTTC
cdr3_aa: CASSPTEDHRASGYTF

j_call: TRBJ1-5
clone_size: once
d_call: -
v_call: TRBV29-1
cdr3_nt: TGCAGCGTTTCACGGGGGGCAAGCAATCAGCCCCAGCATTTT
cdr3_aa: CSVSRGASNQPQHF

j_call: TRBJ2-2
clone_size: -
d_call: -
v_call: TRBV5-1
cdr3_nt: TGCGCCAGCAGCTTTCCTAACACCGGGGAGCTGTTTTTT
cdr3_aa: CASSFPNTGELFF

j_call: TRBJ2-5
clone_size: once
d_call: TRBD1
v_call: TRBV15
cdr3_nt: TGTGCCACCAGCAGAGAAAACGGGGGGACAGGGGAACGAGAGACCCAGTACTTC
cdr3_aa: CATSRENGGTGERETQYF

j_call: TRBJ2-1
clone_size: -
d_call: -
v_call: TRBV5-1
cdr3_nt: TGCGCCAGCAGCTTTGACGGGAATGAGCAGTTCTTC
cdr3_aa: CASSFDGNEQFF

j_call: TRBJ2-7
clone_size: -
d_call: TRBD1
v_call: TRBV7-7
cdr3_nt: TGTGCTAGCAGCCCCGCGTGGACGGGACAGGTCTCCTACGAGCAGTACTTC
cdr3_aa: CASSPAWTGQVSYEQYF

j_call: TRBJ1-1
clone_size: -
d_call: -
v_call: TRBV6-1
cdr3_nt: TGTGCCAGCAGTGAGCTGAACAGGGACACTGAAGCTTTCTTT
cdr3_aa: CASSELNRDTEAFF

j_call: TRBJ1-5
clone_size: -
d_call: -
v_call: TRBV2
cdr3_nt: TGTGCCAGCACCCACCAAATGGAGTTTCAGCCCCAGCATTTT
cdr3_aa: CASTHQMEFQPQHF

j_call: TRBJ1-2
clone_size: once
d_call: TRBD1
v_call: TRBV3-1/TRBV3-2
cdr3_nt: TGTGCCAGCAGCCAATGGGGGGACAGGGCTTCCTATGGCTACACCTTC
cdr3_aa: CASSQWGDRASYGYTF

j_call: TRBJ2-4
clone_size: -
d_call: -
v_call: TRBV3-1/TRBV3-2
cdr3_nt: TGTGCCAGCACCTTGGGACACTTAGCCAAAAACATTCAGTACTTC
cdr3_aa: CASTLGHLAKNIQYF